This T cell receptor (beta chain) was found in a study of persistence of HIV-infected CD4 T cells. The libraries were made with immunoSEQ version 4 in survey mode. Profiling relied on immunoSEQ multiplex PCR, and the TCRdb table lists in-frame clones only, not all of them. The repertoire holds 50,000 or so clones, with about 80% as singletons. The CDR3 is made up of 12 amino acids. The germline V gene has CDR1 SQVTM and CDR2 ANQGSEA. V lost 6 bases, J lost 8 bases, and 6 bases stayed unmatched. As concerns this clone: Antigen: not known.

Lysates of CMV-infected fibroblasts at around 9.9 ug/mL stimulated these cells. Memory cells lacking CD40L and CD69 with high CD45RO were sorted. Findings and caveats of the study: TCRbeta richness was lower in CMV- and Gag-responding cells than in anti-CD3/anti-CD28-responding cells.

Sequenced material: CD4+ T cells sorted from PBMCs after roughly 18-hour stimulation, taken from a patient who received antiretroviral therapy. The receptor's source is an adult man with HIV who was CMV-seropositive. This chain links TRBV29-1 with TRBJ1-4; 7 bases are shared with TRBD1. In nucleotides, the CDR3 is TGCAGCGTACAGGGGTCGAGCGAAAAACTGTTTTTT. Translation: CSVQGSSEKLFF.